Listed here is a single T cell receptor (beta chain). Its antigen is not known. The sample originates from a study of CD8+ T cells in alopecia areata. General study results and limits: Clonality in lesional scalp, especially alopecia totalis/universalis, exceeded that of normal scalp. Relative to mice, TCR sharing across patients was less clear, a difference possibly HLA-related.

Sequencing used cDNA as its template, made by extracting RNA and reverse transcribing it. Only in-frame clones appear in the TCRdb table, and some are missing; sequencing was by immunoSEQ multiplex PCR. The sample consists of 90,000 to 130,000 clones, 58% of them appearing once. Deletions cut 6 bases from V and 5 bases from J, with 19 bases between. In germline, CDR1 is SGHVS, CDR2 FQNEAQ. The CDR3 has 16 residues. Researchers took lesional scalp punch biopsies and peripheral blood from people who were alopecia areata patients. Investigators sorted PBMCs to obtain both CD4+ and CD8+ T cells. This chain links TRBV7-8 with TRBJ2-2; perhaps D is TRBD1 or TRBD2 (6 bases each). The specimen was NKG2D-low CD8+ T cells sorted from blood. The TCR was taken from a human donor with alopecia areata. CDR3 coding DNA: TGTGCCAGCAGTTTCACGGTTGGGGGGCAAACCGGGGAGCTGTTTTTT. It encodes CASSFTVGGQTGELFF.